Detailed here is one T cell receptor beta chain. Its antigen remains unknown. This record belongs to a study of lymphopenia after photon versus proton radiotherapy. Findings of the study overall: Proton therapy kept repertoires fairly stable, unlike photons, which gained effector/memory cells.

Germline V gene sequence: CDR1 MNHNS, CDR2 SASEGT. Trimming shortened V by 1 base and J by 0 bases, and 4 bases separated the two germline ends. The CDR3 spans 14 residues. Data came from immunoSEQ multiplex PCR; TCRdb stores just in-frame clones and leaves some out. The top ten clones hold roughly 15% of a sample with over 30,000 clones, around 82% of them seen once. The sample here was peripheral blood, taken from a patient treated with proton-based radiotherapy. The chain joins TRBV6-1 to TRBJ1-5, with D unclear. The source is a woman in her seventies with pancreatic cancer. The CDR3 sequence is CASSEGYSNQPQHF. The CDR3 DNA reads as TGTGCCAGCAGTGAAGGGTATAGCAATCAGCCCCAGCATTTT.